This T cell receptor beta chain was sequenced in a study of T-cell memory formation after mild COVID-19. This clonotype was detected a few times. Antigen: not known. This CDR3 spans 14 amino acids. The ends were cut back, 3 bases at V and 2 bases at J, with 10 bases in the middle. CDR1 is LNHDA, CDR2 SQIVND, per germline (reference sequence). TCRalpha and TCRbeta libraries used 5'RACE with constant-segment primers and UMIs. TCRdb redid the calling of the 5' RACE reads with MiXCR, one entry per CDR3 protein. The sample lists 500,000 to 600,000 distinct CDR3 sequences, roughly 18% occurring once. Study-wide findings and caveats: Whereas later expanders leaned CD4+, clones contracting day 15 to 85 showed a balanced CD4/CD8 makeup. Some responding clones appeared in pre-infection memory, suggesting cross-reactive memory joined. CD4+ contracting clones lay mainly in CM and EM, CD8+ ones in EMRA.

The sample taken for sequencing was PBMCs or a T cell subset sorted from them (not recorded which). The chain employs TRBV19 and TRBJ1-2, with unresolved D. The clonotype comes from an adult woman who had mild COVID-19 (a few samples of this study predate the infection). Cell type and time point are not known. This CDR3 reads CASSMTVTNYGYTF. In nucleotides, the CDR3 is TGTGCCAGTAGTATGACGGTAACGAACTATGGCTACACCTTC.